These 20 T cell receptor beta chains share one sample of origin, sequenced in a study of blood T cell repertoires in COVID-19. Clones were sequenced by immunoSEQ multiplex PCR, and TCRdb holds only the in-frame ones, with some missing. The sample has over 95,000 clones; about 85% are singletons. The sequenced sample consisted of peripheral blood. These receptors all come from a man aged 40-49 years with acute or convalescent COVID-19.

For this clone: The junction shows a germline mismatch at one end, possibly a read error. V gene TRBV30 combines with J gene TRBJ2-1; perhaps D is TRBD1 or TRBD2 (7 bases each). Germline assignment: CDR1 GTSNPN and CDR2 SVGIG (reference sequence). This CDR3 has 13 amino acids. In DNA, the CDR3 is TGTGCCGGGAGGGGGCCGGCAGTACAGAAGCAGTTCTTC. This gives the protein CAGRGPAVQKQFF.

The chain joins TRBV27 to TRBJ2-3; 9 bases map to TRBD2. The CDR3 consists of 14 residues. J gave up 7 bases and V 3 bases, and 5 bases lay outside the gene matches. CDR1 and CDR2 (germline): MNHEY, SMNVEV (reference sequence). The CDR3 DNA reads TGTGCCAGCAGTTTGCGGGGGGGCCTTTATACGCAGTATTTT. Its translation: CASSLRGGLYTQYF.

This chain uses TRBV9 with TRBJ2-2, with D maybe TRBD2 (6 bases). V dropped 1 base and J dropped 0 bases, with 10 bases sitting between them. In germline, CDR1 is SGDLS, CDR2 YYNGEE. CDR3 size: 16 residues. CDR3 nucleotides: TGTGCCAGCAGCGTACGGGACTCCTCGAACACCGGGGAGCTGTTTTTT. Translated: CASSVRDSSNTGELFF.

The chain uses TRBV7-8 and TRBJ1-6; D is ambiguous. Germline assignment: CDR1 SGHVS and CDR2 FQNEAQ. This CDR3 is built from 15 residues. V lost 7 bases and J lost 3, with 13 bases in between. The CDR3 coding sequence is TGTGCCAGCACTTCGTTTACACACTATAATTCACCCCTCCACTTT. Its translation: CASTSFTHYNSPLHF.

The gene calls are TRBV3-1 (or the pseudogene TRBV3-2) and TRBJ2-1; 7 bases are shared with TRBD1. Germline CDR1 and CDR2: LGHDT and YNNKEL (reference sequence). Trimming took 1 base from V and 9 from J; bases not matched to a gene: 12. The CDR3 has 16 amino acids. Here the CDR3 DNA reads TGTGCCAGCAGCCAAGTCGGGACAGACCCGAGCGGTGAGCAGTTCTTC. Amino acid sequence: CASSQVGTDPSGEQFF.

The chain employs TRBV7-3 and TRBJ2-5, with D maybe TRBD1 (5 bases). V lost 2 bases to trimming and J lost 5 bases, with 9 bases between them. The CDR3 runs to 13 residues. Germline values: CDR1 SGHTA, CDR2 FQGTGA. This CDR3 is CASSLQGYETQYF. The CDR3 DNA sequence: TGTGCCAGCAGCTTACAGGGCTATGAGACCCAGTACTTC.

Notes on this clone: The sample contains more than one DNA sequence encoding this CDR3. This chain joins TRBV12-3 or TRBV12-4 and TRBJ2-5; tentatively, D is TRBD2 (5 bases). Trimming took off 5 bases at V and 5 bases at J, with 9 bases between the two ends. The CDR3 is 12 residues long. For the CDR3, the DNA is TGTGCCAGCAGTCGGGGTTTGGAGACCCAGTACTTC. Protein product: CASSRGLETQYF.

This sequence joins TRBV5-1 and TRBJ2-3; a weak D match, TRBD2 (6 bases). The V gene's germline CDR1 is SGHRS and CDR2 YFSETQ. The ends were cut back, 0 bases at V and 1 base at J, with 12 bases in the middle. The CDR3 length is 16 residues. CDR3 sequence: CASSLVRGEGTDTQYF. The CDR3 bases are TGCGCCAGCAGCTTGGTCCGTGGGGAGGGCACAGATACGCAGTATTTT.

Concerning this clone: This specimen includes other DNA sequences encoding the same CDR3. This chain connects TRBV19 to TRBJ1-3, with 7 nucleotides matching TRBD1. V shed 4 bases, J shed 4 bases, and the junction held 4 bases outside the gene matches. The CDR3 is 14 residues long. CDR1 is LNHDA and CDR2 is SQIVND in the germline V gene (reference sequence). CDR3 protein: CASSTGTEGNTIYF. CDR3 nucleotides: TGTGCCAGTAGTACCGGGACAGAGGGAAACACCATATATTTT.

The chain has TRBV24-1 and TRBJ2-6, with D unclear. This CDR3 has 15 residues. V was pared by 1 base and J by 0 bases, with 3 bases between. Germline V gives CDR1 KGHDR, CDR2 SFDVKD. CDR3 sequence: CATSDLHSGANVLTF. DNA of the CDR3: TGTGCCACCAGTGATTTACACTCTGGGGCCAACGTCCTGACTTTC.

V gene TRBV4-2 combines with J gene TRBJ2-3, with 7 bases matching TRBD1. Germline V gene sequence: CDR1 LGHNA, CDR2 YNFKEQ. After removal of 5 bases from V and 4 bases from J, the junction contained 6 bases not matched to a gene. The CDR3 is 14 residues long. CDR3 coding DNA: TGTGCCAGCAGCGGAACAGGGGATTCAGATACGCAGTATTTT. This translates into CASSGTGDSDTQYF.

The V call is TRBV15, the J call TRBJ2-5; TRBD1 agrees at 9 bases. J was trimmed by 2 bases and V by 3 bases; bases with no gene match: 7. The CDR3 consists of 16 residues. Germline V lookup: CDR1 LNHNV, CDR2 YYDKDF (reference sequence). The CDR3: CATSRGRQGGQETQYF. CDR3 in DNA: TGTGCCACCAGCAGGGGAAGACAGGGGGGTCAAGAGACCCAGTACTTC.

The chain links TRBV10-3 to TRBJ2-5; 13 bases fit TRBD2. V lost 3 bases, J lost 3 bases, and 7 bases stayed unmatched. This CDR3 is built from 17 residues. Per the germline V gene, CDR1 is ENHRY and CDR2 is SYGVKD. CDR3 DNA: TGTGCCATCAGTGACCCCACTAGCGGGGGGGCTGAAGAGACCCAGTACTTC. Encoded protein: CAISDPTSGGAEETQYF.

The chain carries TRBV6-5 and TRBJ1-4; TRBD1 matches at 7 bases. Germline CDR1 MNHEY, CDR2 SVGAGI. The V gene end was trimmed by 6 bases and the J gene end by 2 bases; junction bases not matched to a gene: 6. The CDR3 is made up of 15 amino acids. The CDR3 is CASRRQGLTNEKLFF. The DNA for the CDR3 is TGTGCCAGCAGGAGACAGGGACTCACTAATGAAAAACTGTTTTTT.

This clone has just a few counts. The chain is built from TRBV29-1 and TRBJ1-4; D may be TRBD1 (6 bases). This CDR3 region has 13 residues. The germline V gene encodes CDR1 SQVTM and CDR2 ANQGSEA. V was shortened by 5 bases and J by 3 bases, with 10 bases between the two germline ends. CDR3 nucleotide sequence: TGCAGCGTTTACAGGGAAGCTAATGAAAAACTGTTTTTT. This translates into CSVYREANEKLFF.

This clone was seen once. V and J are TRBV15 and TRBJ2-3, with 9 bases identical to TRBD2. Germline values: CDR1 LNHNV, CDR2 YYDKDF (reference sequence). J lost 0 bases, V lost 6 bases, and 7 bases had no gene match. The length of the CDR3 is 16 residues. DNA of the CDR3: TGTGCCACCAGGGATAGCGGGGGTCCTAGCACAGATACGCAGTATTTT. Encoded protein: CATRDSGGPSTDTQYF.

The chain employs TRBV5-1 and TRBJ2-2; D remains unclear. Trimming removed 2 bases at V and 4 bases at J, with 9 bases between. Germline V gene lookup returns CDR1 SGHRS and CDR2 YFSETQ. The CDR3 runs 14 residues. CDR3 amino acids: CASSFGSGTGELFF. The DNA for the CDR3 is TGCGCCAGCAGCTTTGGTTCGGGCACCGGGGAGCTGTTTTTT.

This clone has a single count. The rearrangement links TRBV19 to TRBJ2-1, with D hard to call. The CDR3 has 14 residues. Trimming left V 1 base short and J 9 bases short, with 13 bases between. The germline CDR1 and CDR2 sequences are LNHDA and SQIVND (reference sequence). The CDR3 loop is CASSIVNGNIEQFF. CDR3 sequence (DNA): TGTGCCAGTAGTATAGTAAACGGTAATATTGAGCAGTTCTTC.

This chain connects TRBV3-1 (or the pseudogene TRBV3-2) to TRBJ2-1; D not resolved. Germline CDR1 reads LGHDT; CDR2 reads YNNKEL (reference sequence). Trimming took off 1 base at V and 0 bases at J, with 7 bases between the two ends. The CDR3 contains 15 residues. The CDR3 nucleotides read TGTGCCAGCAGCCAAGGTTGGAGCTCCTACAATGAGCAGTTCTTC. It encodes CASSQGWSSYNEQFF.

J is TRBJ1-2 and V is TRBV27, with D maybe TRBD1 (5 bases). This CDR3 is 17 amino acids long. The V and J ends lost 0 bases and 4 bases respectively, with 18 bases between them. Germline values: CDR1 MNHEY, CDR2 SMNVEV (reference sequence). The CDR3 here is CASSLSHTGGGTYGYTF. CDR3 coding DNA: TGTGCCAGCAGTTTATCACACACCGGGGGGGGGACCTATGGCTACACCTTC.